This T cell receptor (beta chain) came from a study of blood T cell repertoires in COVID-19. Study-wide background: Some COVID-19 samples were acute and others convalescent; all came from the United States, Italy and Spain. T cells, B-cell-depleted T cells, or PBMCs provided the cDNA or gDNA that served as material.

Germline V gene data show CDR1 as LNHDA and CDR2 as SQIVND (reference sequence). The length of the CDR3 is 16 residues. Authors' analysis steps: Scientists estimated how many nucleated cells there were by amplifying reference gene primers. The method was immunoSEQ multiplex PCR; TCRdb's version includes in-frame clones alone and lacks a portion of them. The V and J calls and clone size come from that table; D and trimming were worked out from the DNA. The table has about 150,000 clones, around 87% seen once. Material: peripheral blood. The receptor's source is a woman in her 40s with acute or convalescent COVID-19. V and J are TRBV19 and TRBJ2-6, with D possibly being TRBD2 (5 bases). The CDR3 spells CATKVGSGSGANVLTF. CDR3 DNA: TGTGCGACTAAAGTAGGTTCGGGCTCTGGGGCCAACGTCCTGACTTTC.